This TCR beta chain was identified during a study of T cells in Graves' hyperthyroidism and ophthalmopathy (dated by TCRdb to between 2018 and 2021). Turning to the overall study: Peripheral blood samples were taken at initial diagnosis, before any treatment was given. TCR V-J signatures able to tell the groups apart were searched for in a discovery cohort of 95 or so patients, of whom approximately 40 had Graves' ophthalmopathy and about 60 had stable Graves' hyperthyroidism. Whether ophthalmopathy could be predicted prospectively was tested in an independent validation cohort made up of some 20 hyperthyroidism patients plus 17 patients who later progressed to ophthalmopathy. The 100 or so discovery patients were randomly split 7:3 into training and test sets. Thyroid tissue and blood T-cell repertoires from several Graves' hyperthyroidism patients were also compared in the study. Once sampling was done, hyperthyroidism patients were given methimazole at a starting dose of 30 mg daily, whereas ophthalmopathy patients were given high-dose intravenous methylprednisolone. TCR Vbeta CDR3 sequencing of 140 or so peripheral blood samples (under 45 ophthalmopathy, about 74 hyperthyroidism and roughly 17 progressor patients) is reported in the paper. What the work shows at the level of the full study, not this receptor alone: Most expanded thyroid clonotypes (frequency above 0.001) were also detected in blood, a finding suggesting that blood repertoires may reflect thyroid immune responses. In validation, progression to ophthalmopathy was predicted by the model with 70% to 71% sensitivity and roughly 76% specificity, a median of approximately 6.5 months before onset. In cross-validation, a model built on a 13 V-J signature told ophthalmopathy apart from stable hyperthyroidism with 85% to 90% sensitivity and approximately 84% specificity, and in testing the same model reached 80%/75%. No statistical method was used to fix the sample size in advance, and group allocation was not hidden from the investigators.

There are many counts of this clonotype. It has no known antigen specificity. Per-base quality was not reported, and no clone a single base away is much larger than it. Stable Graves' hyperthyroidism was defined as no progression to ophthalmopathy during 18 months of follow-up. The hyperthyroidism patients were between 18 and 65 years old and newly diagnosed, with a disease duration of less than 2 months. The study excluded patients with uncontrolled infections, other autoimmune diseases, pregnancy or lactation. Diagnoses were established on the basis of clinical symptoms, serum thyroxine and TRAb, thyroid ultrasound, and orbital computed tomography. Ficoll-Paque density gradient centrifugation was used to isolate PBMCs from 10 ml of fresh peripheral blood. Trizol reagent was used to extract total RNA, and RNA quality was then checked on an Agilent 2100 Bioanalyzer. The TCR beta CDR3 regions were amplified from RNA transcripts. For the first round of RT-PCR on the TCR CDR3, the HTBI primer set was used together with the Qiagen OneStep RT-PCR kit. Libraries were constructed in a second round of multiplex PCR, after which size selection and purification were carried out. Libraries were sequenced paired-end with 100 bp reads on an Illumina HiSeq2000. In the authors' own workflow: SOAPnuke was used to process the raw data, throwing out any read that contained adapters or uncalled bases, had a mean Phred below 15, or lacked an exact constant-primer or identifier match. High-quality paired reads were merged using COPE v1.2.5, and each unique nucleotide sequence was defined as a clonotype. MiTCR v1.1 was used to align the clonotypes against IMGT TRBV, TRBD and TRBJ reference segments. The analysis was restricted to V-J combinations with a frequency above 0.0001, which together covered 99% to 99.2% of the repertoires. The TCS score was defined as F50 (clonal expansion) divided by E x V (chaos), with BLOSUM62-based TCRdist calculated between CDR3 peptides within each V-J. Welch's t-statistics and random forest reduced roughly 530 V-J features to 13, which were used in a naive Bayes classifier (R e1071). TCRdb redid the processing of the public reads, applying fastp at Q25 and MiXCR, and retained in-frame beta chains. Rows matching on CDR3 protein sequence are summarized as one entry with the most common DNA and genes. None of the V and J calls come from the authors' own analysis; TCRdb made them. Here the sample has roughly 700,000 distinct CDR3 sequences; 14% occur a single time. Jointly, the top ten make up roughly a tenth of the sample.

V lost 4 bases and J lost 1 base; the stretch between them is 13 bases long. Reading from cysteine to phenylalanine, the CDR3 counts 15 amino acids. Only the CDR3 part of the read is kept: 45 bases, read in frame from the first base. For CDR1 and CDR2, the germline V gene lists SGHVS and FQNEAQ. The chain couples TRBV7-8 to TRBJ2-5, with an unclear D gene assignment. The sequencing sample was made of blood. This TCR came from a woman aged 18-29 years with Graves' hyperthyroidism. Here the CDR3 is given as CASSSVTQVQETQYF. The DNA is TGTGCCAGCAGCTCGGTAACGCAGGTCCAAGAGACCCAGTACTTC. Beyond the CDR3, the reference TRBV7-8 and TRBJ2-5 genes provide the residues; the full variable domain reads: GAGVSQSPRYKVAKRGQDVALRCDPISGHVSLFWYQQALGQGPEFLTYFQNEAQLDKSGLPSDRFFAERPEGSVSTLKIQRTQQEDSAVYLCASSSVTQVQETQYFGPGTRLLVL.